The clone carrying this TCR beta chain was detected only once. Its target is not known. This entry comes from a study of T cells after posttransplantation cyclophosphamide. Study-level points and caveats: TRB clonality was highly associated with recipient CMV seropositivity and reactivation. Later blood repertoires were often dominated by clones from the donor CD8+ memory compartment. Blood and skin or GI T cell repertoires showed limited TRB overlap.

Clones were read by immunoSEQ multiplex PCR, and TCRdb kept only the in-frame ones, dropping some. The table includes approximately 26,000 clones, about nine tenths detected once. The sample consisted of PBMCs. The TCR was taken from a man aged 50 to 60.

The CDR3 sequence: CSANQGLAADTQYF. The DNA for the CDR3 is TGCAGCGCGAACCAGGGACTAGCGGCAGATACGCAGTATTTT. This chain uses TRBV29-1 with TRBJ2-3; 11 positions agree with TRBD2. Germline CDR1 and CDR2: SQVTM and ANQGSEA. J lost 4 bases, V lost 7 bases, and 7 bases had no gene match. This CDR3 comprises 14 residues.